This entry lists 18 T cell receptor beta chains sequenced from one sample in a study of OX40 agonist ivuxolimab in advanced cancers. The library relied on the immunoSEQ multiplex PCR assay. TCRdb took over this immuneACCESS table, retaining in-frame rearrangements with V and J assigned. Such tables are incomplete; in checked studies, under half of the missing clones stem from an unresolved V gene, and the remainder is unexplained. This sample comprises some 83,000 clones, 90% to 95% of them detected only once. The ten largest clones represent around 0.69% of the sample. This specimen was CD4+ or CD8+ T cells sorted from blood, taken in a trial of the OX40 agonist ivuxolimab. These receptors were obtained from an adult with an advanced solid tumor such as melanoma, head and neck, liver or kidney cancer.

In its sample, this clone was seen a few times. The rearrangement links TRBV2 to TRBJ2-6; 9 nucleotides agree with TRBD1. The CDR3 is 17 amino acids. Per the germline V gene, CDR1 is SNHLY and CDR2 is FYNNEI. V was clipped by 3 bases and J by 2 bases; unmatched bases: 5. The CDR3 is CASSDRDRVAGANVLTF. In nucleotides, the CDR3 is TGTGCCAGCAGTGACAGGGACAGGGTTGCTGGGGCCAACGTCCTGACTTTC.

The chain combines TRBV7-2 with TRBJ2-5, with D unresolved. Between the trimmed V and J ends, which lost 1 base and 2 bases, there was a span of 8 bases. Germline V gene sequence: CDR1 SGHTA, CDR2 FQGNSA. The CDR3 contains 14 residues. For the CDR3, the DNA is TGTGCCAGCAGCTTAGGCTGGGGACAAGAGACCCAGTACTTC. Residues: CASSLGWGQETQYF.

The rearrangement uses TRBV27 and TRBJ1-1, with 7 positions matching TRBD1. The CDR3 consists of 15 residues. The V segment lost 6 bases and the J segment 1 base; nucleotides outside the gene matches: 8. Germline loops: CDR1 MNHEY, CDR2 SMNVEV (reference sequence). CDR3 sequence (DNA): TGTGCCAGCAGGTGGAGACAGGGCTGGAACACTGAAGCTTTCTTT. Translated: CASRWRQGWNTEAFF.

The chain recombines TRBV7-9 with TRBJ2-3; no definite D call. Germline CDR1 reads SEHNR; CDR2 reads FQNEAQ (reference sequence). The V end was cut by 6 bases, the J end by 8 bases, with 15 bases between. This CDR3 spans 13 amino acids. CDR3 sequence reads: CASRRSELGTQYF. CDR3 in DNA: TGTGCCAGCAGGCGGTCTGAATTAGGTACGCAGTATTTT. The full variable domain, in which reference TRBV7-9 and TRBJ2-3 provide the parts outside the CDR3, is DTGVSQNPRHKITKRGQNVTFRCDPISEHNRLYWYRQTLGQGPEFLTYFQNEAQLEKSRLLSDRFSAERPKGSFSTLEIQRTEQGDSAMYLCASRRSELGTQYFGPGTRLTVL.

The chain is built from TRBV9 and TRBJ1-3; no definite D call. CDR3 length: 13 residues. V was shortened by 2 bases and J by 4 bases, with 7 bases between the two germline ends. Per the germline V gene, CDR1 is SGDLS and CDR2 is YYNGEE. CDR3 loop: CASSVGKGNTIYF. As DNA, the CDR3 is TGTGCCAGCAGCGTGGGCAAAGGAAACACCATATATTTT.

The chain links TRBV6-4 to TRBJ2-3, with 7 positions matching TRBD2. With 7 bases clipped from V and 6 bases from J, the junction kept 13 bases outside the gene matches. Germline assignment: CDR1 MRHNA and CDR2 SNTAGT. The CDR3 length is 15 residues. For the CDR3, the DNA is TGTGCCAGCATTCAACGGGGGAGGGTTGTCGATACGCAGTATTTT. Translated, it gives CASIQRGRVVDTQYF.

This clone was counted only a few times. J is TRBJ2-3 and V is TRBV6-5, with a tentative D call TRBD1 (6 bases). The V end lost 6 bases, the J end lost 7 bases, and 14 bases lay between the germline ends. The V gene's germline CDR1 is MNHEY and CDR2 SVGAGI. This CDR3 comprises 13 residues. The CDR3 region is CASRVDRGNTQYF. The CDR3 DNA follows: TGTGCCAGCAGGGTGGACAGAGGGAATACGCAGTATTTT.

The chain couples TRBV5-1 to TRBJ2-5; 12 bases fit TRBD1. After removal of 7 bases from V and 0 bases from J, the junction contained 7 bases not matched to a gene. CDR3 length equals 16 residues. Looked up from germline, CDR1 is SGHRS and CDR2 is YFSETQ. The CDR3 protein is CASLGGTGGYQETQYF. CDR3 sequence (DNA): TGCGCCAGCCTCGGTGGGACAGGGGGCTACCAAGAGACCCAGTACTTC.

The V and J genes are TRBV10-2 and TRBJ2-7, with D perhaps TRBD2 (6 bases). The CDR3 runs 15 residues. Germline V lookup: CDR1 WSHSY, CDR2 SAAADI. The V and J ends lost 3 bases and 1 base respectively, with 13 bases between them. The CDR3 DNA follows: TGCGCCAGCAGTGAATGGGACTTCACTTCCTACGAGCAGTACTTC. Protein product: CASSEWDFTSYEQYF.

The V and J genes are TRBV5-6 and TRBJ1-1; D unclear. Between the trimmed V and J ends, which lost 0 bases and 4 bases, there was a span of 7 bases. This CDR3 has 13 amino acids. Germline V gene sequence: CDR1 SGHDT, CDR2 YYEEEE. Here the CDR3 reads CASSLALGTEAFF. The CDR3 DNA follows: TGTGCCAGCAGCTTGGCCCTAGGCACTGAAGCTTTCTTT.

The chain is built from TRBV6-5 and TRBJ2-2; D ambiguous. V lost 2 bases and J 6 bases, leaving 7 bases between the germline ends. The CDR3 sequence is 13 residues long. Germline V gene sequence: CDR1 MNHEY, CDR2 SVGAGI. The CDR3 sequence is CASSYGQAGELFF. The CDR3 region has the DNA TGTGCCAGCAGTTACGGGCAGGCCGGGGAGCTGTTTTTT.

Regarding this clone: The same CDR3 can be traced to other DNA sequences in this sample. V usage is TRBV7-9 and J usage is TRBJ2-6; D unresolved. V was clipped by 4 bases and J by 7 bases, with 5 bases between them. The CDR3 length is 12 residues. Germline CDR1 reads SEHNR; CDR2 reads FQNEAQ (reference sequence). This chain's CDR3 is CASSSGANVLTF. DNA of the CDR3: TGTGCCAGCAGCTCCGGAGCCAACGTCCTGACTTTC.

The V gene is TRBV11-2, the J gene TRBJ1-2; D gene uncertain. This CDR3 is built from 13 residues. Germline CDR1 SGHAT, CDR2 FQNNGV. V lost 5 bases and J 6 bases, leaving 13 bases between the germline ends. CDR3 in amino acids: CASSPRTWDGYTF. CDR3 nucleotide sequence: TGTGCCAGCAGCCCTCGGACTTGGGATGGCTACACCTTC.

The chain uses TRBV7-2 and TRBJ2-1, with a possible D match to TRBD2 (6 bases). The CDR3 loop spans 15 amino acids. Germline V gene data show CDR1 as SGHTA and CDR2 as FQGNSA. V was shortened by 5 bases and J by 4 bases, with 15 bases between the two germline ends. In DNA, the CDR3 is TGTGCCAGCAGCCTCGGGACTCCCTTATACAATGAGCAGTTCTTC. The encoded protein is CASSLGTPLYNEQFF.

The CDR3 is CASSIAAGEGEKLFF. In DNA, the CDR3 is TGTGCCAGTAGTATAGCGGCAGGGGAGGGTGAAAAACTGTTTTTT. The V and J genes are TRBV19 and TRBJ1-4; D may be TRBD1 (6 bases). V was pared by 1 base and J by 7 bases, with 13 bases between. Germline V gives CDR1 LNHDA, CDR2 SQIVND (reference sequence). This CDR3 has 15 residues.

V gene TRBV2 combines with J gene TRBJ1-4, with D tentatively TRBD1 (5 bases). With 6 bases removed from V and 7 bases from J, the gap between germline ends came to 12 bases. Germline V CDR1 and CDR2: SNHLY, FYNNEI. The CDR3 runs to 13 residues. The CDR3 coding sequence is TGTGCCAGCAGGCAGGGTTTCCCTGAAAAACTGTTTTTT. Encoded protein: CASRQGFPEKLFF.

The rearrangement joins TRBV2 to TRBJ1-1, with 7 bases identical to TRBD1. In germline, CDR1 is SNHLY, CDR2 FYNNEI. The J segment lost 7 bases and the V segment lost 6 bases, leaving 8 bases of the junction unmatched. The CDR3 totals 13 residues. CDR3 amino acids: CASSRQGMGEAFF. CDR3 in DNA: TGTGCCAGCAGCCGACAGGGAATGGGTGAAGCTTTCTTT.

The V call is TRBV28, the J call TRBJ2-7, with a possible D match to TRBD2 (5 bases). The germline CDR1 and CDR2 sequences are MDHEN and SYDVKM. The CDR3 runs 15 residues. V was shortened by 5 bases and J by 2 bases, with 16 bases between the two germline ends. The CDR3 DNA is TGTGCCAGCAGTGCCTTGTTGGACGGGACCTACGAGCAGTACTTC. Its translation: CASSALLDGTYEQYF.